The TCR beta chain described here comes from a study of T cell responses to AZD1222 COVID-19 vaccine. Study-level results: Of the AZD1222 recipients, only 6 or 7 were seropositive at baseline.

Repertoires were generated with immunoSEQ multiplex PCR, while TCRdb's copy carries only in-frame clones and drops some. The sample consists of around 120,000 clones, around 93% of them appearing once. Germline assignment: CDR1 SGHAT and CDR2 FQNNGV. The CDR3 loop spans 14 amino acids. V lost 5 bases and J lost 1, with 11 bases in between. As concerns this clone: The antigen is unknown.

Sequenced here: peripheral blood, sampled 28 days after the second AZD1222 dose. This receptor was obtained from an adult who received the AZD1222 COVID-19 vaccine. This chain uses TRBV11-2 with TRBJ1-1; weak D call: TRBD1 (5 bases). CDR3 sequence reads: CASSPRGWNTEAFF. The CDR3 nucleotides are TGTGCCAGCAGCCCCCGGGGCTGGAACACTGAAGCTTTCTTT.